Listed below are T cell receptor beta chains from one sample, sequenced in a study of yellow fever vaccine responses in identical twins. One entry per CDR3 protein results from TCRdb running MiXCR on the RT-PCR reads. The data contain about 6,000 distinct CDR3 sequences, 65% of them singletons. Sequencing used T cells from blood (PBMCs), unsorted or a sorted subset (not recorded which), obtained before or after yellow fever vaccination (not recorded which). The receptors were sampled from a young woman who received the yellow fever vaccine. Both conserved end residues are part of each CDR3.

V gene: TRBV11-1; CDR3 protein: CASSPRTVANTEAFF
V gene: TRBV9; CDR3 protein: CASSVEAGEWNEQFF
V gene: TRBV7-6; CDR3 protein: CASSFRVTLGGQETQYF
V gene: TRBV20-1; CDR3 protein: CSARDPTSGNNEQFF
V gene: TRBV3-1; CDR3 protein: CASSRGYEVAEAFF
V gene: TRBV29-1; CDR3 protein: CRVAGIDSYEQYF
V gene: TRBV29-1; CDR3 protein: CSVVRGSRETQYF
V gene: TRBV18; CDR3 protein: CASSPRNQGNQPQHF
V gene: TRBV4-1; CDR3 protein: CASSQEGADQPQHF
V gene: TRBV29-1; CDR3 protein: CSVSKGTTYEQYF
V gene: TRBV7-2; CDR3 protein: CASSLATGFGYTF
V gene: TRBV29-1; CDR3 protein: CSVGPGSYNEQFF
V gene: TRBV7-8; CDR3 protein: CASSLQGAPQETQYF
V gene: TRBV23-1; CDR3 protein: CASDIPGDSQTYEQYF
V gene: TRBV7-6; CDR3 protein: CASSLALGRTDNEQFF
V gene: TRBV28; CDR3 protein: CASRITGLASPYNEQFF
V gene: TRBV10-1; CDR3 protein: CASRFSGREGQYEQYF
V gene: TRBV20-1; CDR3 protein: CSARAEGAVSYEQYF
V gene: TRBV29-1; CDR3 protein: CSVASSGGGGNEQFF
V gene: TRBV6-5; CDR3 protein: CASSSTRTAGELFF
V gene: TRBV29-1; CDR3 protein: CSVAGALNTGELFF
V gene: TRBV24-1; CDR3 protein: CATSDSGTGHYGYTF
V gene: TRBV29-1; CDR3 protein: CSVGWSDVTNEQYF
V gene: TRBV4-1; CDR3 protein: CASSQDVRQETQYF
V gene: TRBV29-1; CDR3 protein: CSVEPSGRAKDTQYF
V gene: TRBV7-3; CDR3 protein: CASSGGRKETQYF
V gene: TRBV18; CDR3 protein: CASSPPTESYGYTF
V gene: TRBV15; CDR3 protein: CATLRQPNEKLFF
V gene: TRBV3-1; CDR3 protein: CASSQDQRYNEQFF
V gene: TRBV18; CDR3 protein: CASSPDGTTSTDTQYF
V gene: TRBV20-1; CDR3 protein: CSARKDFYEQYF
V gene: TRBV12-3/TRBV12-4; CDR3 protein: CASRKTPGPWDEKLFF
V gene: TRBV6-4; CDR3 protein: CASSDSGLAGGEEQFF
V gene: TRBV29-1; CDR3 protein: CSVGMYPYNEQFF
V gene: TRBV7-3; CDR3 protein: CASSAPGLNSPLHF
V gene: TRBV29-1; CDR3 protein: CSVETSYEQYF
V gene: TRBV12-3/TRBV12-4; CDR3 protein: CASSLMASGEQYF